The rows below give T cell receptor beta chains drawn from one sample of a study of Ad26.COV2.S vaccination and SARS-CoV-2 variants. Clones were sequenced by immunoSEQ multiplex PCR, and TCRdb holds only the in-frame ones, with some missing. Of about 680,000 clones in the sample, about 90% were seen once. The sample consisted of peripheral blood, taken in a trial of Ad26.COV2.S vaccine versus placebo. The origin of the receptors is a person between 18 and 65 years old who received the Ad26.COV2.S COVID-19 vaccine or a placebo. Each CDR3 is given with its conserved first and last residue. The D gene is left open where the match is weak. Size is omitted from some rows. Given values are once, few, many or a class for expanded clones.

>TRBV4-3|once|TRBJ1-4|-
TGCGCCAGCATGCGGTTCCGAGCAACTAATGAAAAACTGTTTTTT
CASMRFRATNEKLFF
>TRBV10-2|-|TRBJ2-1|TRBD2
TGCGCCAGCAGACTAGCGGGAGGAGTCATCAATGAGCAGTTCTTC
CASRLAGGVINEQFF
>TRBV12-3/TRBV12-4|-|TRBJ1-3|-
TGTGCCAGCAAACCCGCCTCTGGAAACACCATATATTTT
CASKPASGNTIYF
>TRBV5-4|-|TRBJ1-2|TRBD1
TGTGCCAGCAGCTTGATGACAGGGGGCTATGGCTACACCTTC
CASSLMTGGYGYTF
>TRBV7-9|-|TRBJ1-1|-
TGTGCCAGCAGCCATCGAGGGACCACTGAAGCTTTCTTT
CASSHRGTTEAFF
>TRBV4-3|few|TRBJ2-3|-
TGCGCCAGCAGCCAAGATACGGGGGTCACAGATACGCAGTATTTT
CASSQDTGVTDTQYF
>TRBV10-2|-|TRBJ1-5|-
TGCGCCAGCAGTGCTAGGCAAAGCAATCAGCCCCAGCATTTT
CASSARQSNQPQHF
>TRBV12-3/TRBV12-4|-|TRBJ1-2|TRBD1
TGTGCCAGCAGCCCCGGACAGGACTATGGCTACACCTTC
CASSPGQDYGYTF
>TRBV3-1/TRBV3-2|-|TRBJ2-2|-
TGTGCCAGCAGCCAACGAATCCTGGGGAACACCGGGGAGCTGTTTTTT
CASSQRILGNTGELFF
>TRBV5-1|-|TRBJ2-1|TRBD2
TGCGCCAGCAGTGCGGGACTAGCGGTCAATGAGCAGTTCTTC
CASSAGLAVNEQFF
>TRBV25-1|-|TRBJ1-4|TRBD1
TGTGCCAGCAGTGAGGCCAGGGACAGTGAAAAACTGTTTTTT
CASSEARDSEKLFF
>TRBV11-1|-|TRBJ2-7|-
TGTGCCAGCACTCCGCAAAGGGTCTCCTACGAGCAGTACTTC
CASTPQRVSYEQYF
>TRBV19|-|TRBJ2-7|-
TGTGCCAGTAGTATAGCCCAGGGCTCCTACGAGCAGTACTTC
CASSIAQGSYEQYF
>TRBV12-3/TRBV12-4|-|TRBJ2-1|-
TGTGCCAGCAGTAGGGACATTGGCGGTGAGCAGTTCTTC
CASSRDIGGEQFF
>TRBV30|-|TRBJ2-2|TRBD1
TGTGCCTGGGACCAGGGGGCCACCGGGGAGCTGTTTTTT
CAWDQGATGELFF
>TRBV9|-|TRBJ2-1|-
TGTGCCAGCAGCGTAGGAGGGGGAAACTACAATGAGCAGTTCTTC
CASSVGGGNYNEQFF
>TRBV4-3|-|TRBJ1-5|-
TGCGCCAGCAGCCAAGAGACAGCCGGAGCCCAGCATTTT
CASSQETAGAQHF
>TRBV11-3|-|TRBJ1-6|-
TGTGCCAGCAGCTCAGGGTTCGGGTCACCCCTCCACTTT
CASSSGFGSPLHF
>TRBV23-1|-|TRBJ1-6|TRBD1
TGCGCCAGCATTAATCGGGAGGGACAGGGGCCCTTCCGGAATTCACCCCTCCACTTT
CASINREGQGPFRNSPLHF
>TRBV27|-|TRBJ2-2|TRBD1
TGTGCCAGCAGTTTCGGACAGGGGGGATCCGGGGAGCTGTTTTTT
CASSFGQGGSGELFF
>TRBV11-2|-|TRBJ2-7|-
TGTGCCAGCAGCTTATCGGAATCTGCGAAGGACGCGTACGAGCAGTACTTC
CASSLSESAKDAYEQYF
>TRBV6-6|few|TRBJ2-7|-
TGTGCCAGCAGTGACACAATTTACGAGCAGTACTTC
CASSDTIYEQYF
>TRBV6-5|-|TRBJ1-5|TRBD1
TGTGCCAGCTCTTTCCAGGGGGCGAGCAATCAGCCCCAGCATTTT
CASSFQGASNQPQHF
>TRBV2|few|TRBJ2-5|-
TGTGCCAGCAGTGCCGGGGGAGAGACCCAGTACTTC
CASSAGGETQYF
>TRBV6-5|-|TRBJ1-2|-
TGTGCCAGTAACGCAAACCTTCGGCCAGACTATGGCTACACCTTC
CASNANLRPDYGYTF
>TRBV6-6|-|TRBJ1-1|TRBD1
TGTGCCAGCAGTACCGGACAGGGGATGAACACTGAAGCTTTCTTT
CASSTGQGMNTEAFF
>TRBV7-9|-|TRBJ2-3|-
TGTGCCAGCAGCTTAGACGACGGAACCACAGATACGCAGTATTTT
CASSLDDGTTDTQYF
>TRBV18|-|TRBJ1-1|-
TGTGCCAGCTCATCTTCAGGGTTGTCTGAAGCTTTCTTT
CASSSSGLSEAFF
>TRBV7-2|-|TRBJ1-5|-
TGTGCCAGCAGCTTAAGTCGGGGATTCCTGGCCCAGCATTTT
CASSLSRGFLAQHF
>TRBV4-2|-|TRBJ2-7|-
TGTGCCAGCAGCCAAGGTGAAGGGGCTTCCTACGAGCAGTACTTC
CASSQGEGASYEQYF
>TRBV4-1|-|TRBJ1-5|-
TGCGCCAGCAGCCAAGATCTGGCCGGGGCCCCCAATCAGCCCCAGCATTTT
CASSQDLAGAPNQPQHF